This T cell receptor beta chain came from a study of early T cells in non-severe SARS-CoV-2 infection. Researchers attached unique molecular identifiers to individual cDNA molecules. TCRdb called the 5' RACE reads again in MiXCR, with one record for every CDR3 protein. The table includes about 30,000 distinct CDR3 sequences, approximately 5.9% detected once. Germline V gene lookup returns CDR1 SGHKS and CDR2 YYEKEE (reference sequence). The CDR3 contains 14 residues. V was clipped by 4 bases and J by 6 bases, with 17 bases between them. For this clonotype: Its cognate antigen is unknown.

General observations from the study: Database matching using VDJdb favored anti-spike CD8 responses, with private and CD4 specificities left missing.

Material for sequencing was whole blood. The receptor was derived from an adult who was a healthcare worker with PCR-confirmed SARS-CoV-2 infection or an uninfected control (not recorded which). The gene calls are TRBV5-5 and TRBJ2-7, with D possibly matching TRBD1 (6 bases). As DNA, the CDR3 is TGTGCCAGCAGCCTTGGACAGACCTCTGGCGAGCAGTACTTC. It is translated as CASSLGQTSGEQYF.